This T cell receptor beta chain was recorded in a study of T-cell memory formation after mild COVID-19 (dated by TCRdb to the early 2020s). Regarding the research as a whole: Most TCR sequence clusters were specific to one of the two donors. Longitudinal TCRalpha and TCRbeta repertoire sequencing tracked T-cell clones expanding and contracting after mild COVID-19 in a couple of donors. The cohort was made up of two young adult volunteers, one female and one male, who were previously healthy.

The CDR3 runs 14 residues from the cysteine to the phenylalanine. Just the 42-base CDR3 DNA is kept, in frame starting at base 1. The CDR1 and CDR2 encoded by the germline V gene (reference sequence) are MNHEY and SMNVEV. The junction shows trimming of 7 bases on V and 4 bases on J, plus 14 bases between the germline ends. TCRdb lists the instrument as Illumina NovaSeq 6000. TCRalpha and TCRbeta cDNA libraries were built by 5'RACE with constant-segment primers, adding sample barcodes and unique molecular identifiers. Trizol reagent was used to extract RNA from every sample. The libraries were amplified in two PCR steps, and the second step added a second sample barcode and Illumina TruSeq adapters. The libraries were sequenced on an Illumina NovaSeq using 2 x 150 bp paired-end reads. Turning to the authors' computational methods: The reads were demultiplexed and collapsed into UMI-guided consensus sequences using migec v1.2.7. Using mixcr v2.1.11, the UMI consensuses were aligned to TRA and TRB V and J templates and assembled into clonotypes. A clonotype was counted as expanded or contracted only when both edgeR and NoisET called the clonotype significant, with the noise models trained on biological replicates. For edgeR calls, a false discovery rate-adjusted p below 0.01 and a log2 fold-change threshold of 1 were applied. As an exploratory analysis of dynamics, PCA with hierarchical clustering was applied to max-normalized trajectories of the 1000 most abundant clonotypes. The CD4 or CD8 phenotype of responding clones was assigned using the separately sequenced CD4+ and CD8+ repertoires. TCRdb applied fastp at Q25 and MiXCR to the public reads, then kept only in-frame beta chains. Every CDR3 protein is listed once, alongside the most common genes and DNA of its rows. None of the V and J calls come from the authors' own analysis; TCRdb made them. Counted in this sample were 170,000 or so distinct CDR3 sequences; over 20% of them appeared once. The ten biggest clones cover more than 20% of the sample.

PBMCs were isolated by Ficoll-Paque density gradient centrifugation. On this clonotype itself: This receptor's antigen is unknown. No base quality values were provided; no much bigger clone lies one nucleotide off.

Findings and caveats that apply to the study as a whole: Only a couple of mild cases were covered by the study, and larger cohorts that include severe cases with pre-infection samples were considered necessary. Some responding clones were detected in pre-infection memory, which suggested that pre-existing cross-reactive memory T cells had joined the SARS-CoV-2 response. The second-wave clones that peaked on day 37 were not confirmed to be SARS-CoV-2 specific. Contracting CD4+ clones appeared mostly in the CM and EM memory subsets, whereas CD8+ clones were enriched in EMRA. Balanced CD4/CD8 phenotypes were observed for clones contracting from day 15 to 85, whereas a bias towards CD4+ was observed for a second wave of clones expanding from day 15 to 37.

The chain joins TRBV27 to TRBJ2-1; a tentative D match to TRBD1 spans 6 bases. This sequence was found in an adult woman who had mild COVID-19 (a few samples of this study predate the infection). The sample titles of this study are shuffled in the database, so cell type and time point are left out; the donor was told from shared clones. What was sequenced was PBMCs or a T cell subset sorted from them (not recorded which). The nucleotides read TGTGCCAGCAAGACCGGGACACCTTACAATGAGCAGTTCTTC. Its translation is CASKTGTPYNEQFF.